The rows below give T cell receptor beta chains drawn from one sample of a study of cytomegalovirus exposure and HLA in healthy donors. TCRdb's copy holds only in-frame clones and misses some; the assay was immunoSEQ multiplex PCR. The table has roughly 190,000 clones, 70% to 80% seen once; the top ten hold 1.5%. Sequences were obtained from PBMCs. These receptors were collected from a girl aged 10 to 17 in good health and CMV-seropositive. The CDR3 runs from the conserved cysteine through the conserved F or W. A D gene is named only where the DNA matches it firmly. Size tells how often a clone was seen (once, few, many) or the class of an expanded clone, and some rows leave it out.

V: TRBV25-1; size: .; D: TRBD2; J: TRBJ2-3; length: 14; DNA: TGTGCCAGCAGTGCGACTAGCGGGGGGAATACGCAGTATTTT; CDR3: CASSATSGGNTQYF
V: TRBV10-3; size: few; D: .; J: TRBJ2-3; length: 11; DNA: TGTGCCACCGGGCGGAGGGATACGCAGTATTTT; CDR3: CATGRRDTQYF
V: TRBV20-1; size: .; D: .; J: TRBJ1-2; length: 10; DNA: TGCAGTGCTCGGCAGGATGGCTACACCTTC; CDR3: CSARQDGYTF
V: TRBV11-2; size: .; D: .; J: TRBJ2-1; length: 14; DNA: TGTGCCAGCAGCTTAGTAGGGGCCTACAATGAGCAGTTCTTC; CDR3: CASSLVGAYNEQFF
V: TRBV5-4; size: few; D: .; J: TRBJ2-2; length: 13; DNA: TGTGCCAGCAGCTTCCCGGGGGCCGGGGAGCTGTTTTTT; CDR3: CASSFPGAGELFF
V: TRBV11-2; size: .; D: .; J: TRBJ2-5; length: 14; DNA: TGTGCCAGCAGCTTAACAGGAAACCAAGAGACCCAGTACTTC; CDR3: CASSLTGNQETQYF
V: TRBV18; size: .; D: .; J: TRBJ2-2; length: 17; DNA: TGTGCCAGCTCACCACAACCTGGGGCTTTCAACACCGGGGAGCTGTTTTTT; CDR3: CASSPQPGAFNTGELFF
V: TRBV7-9; size: few; D: .; J: TRBJ1-6; length: 15; DNA: TGTGCCAGCAGCCGCGACGGGGGGGTCGATTCACCCCTCCACTTT; CDR3: CASSRDGGVDSPLHF
V: TRBV10-3; size: .; D: .; J: TRBJ1-1; length: 12; DNA: TGTGCCATCAGTCCCGGGAACACTGAAGCTTTCTTT; CDR3: CAISPGNTEAFF
V: TRBV19; size: .; D: TRBD1; J: TRBJ1-2; length: 15; DNA: TGTGCCAGTAGTATAGCGGCAGGGGGATCCGACGGCTACACCTTC; CDR3: CASSIAAGGSDGYTF
V: TRBV25-1; size: .; D: .; J: TRBJ2-5; length: 13; DNA: TGTGCCAGCAGTGAATATGAGGGAGAGACCCAGTACTTC; CDR3: CASSEYEGETQYF
V: TRBV7-2; size: few; D: .; J: TRBJ2-7; length: 12; DNA: TGTGCCAGCAGCTTATACAGCTACGAGCAGTACTTC; CDR3: CASSLYSYEQYF